The subject of this entry is one T cell receptor (beta chain). Its target is unknown. A read error may account for a junction end that differs from germline. The sample originates from a study of shared clonotypes between healthy human individuals. Assay: immunoSEQ multiplex PCR; the TCRdb copy retains only in-frame clones and omits some. The table records about 1.1 million clones, approximately 80% of them present only once. CDR1 is WNHNN, CDR2 SYGVQD, per germline (reference sequence). The CDR3 sequence is 13 residues long. Whole-study findings and limits: Collection of samples was limited to blood; tissue repertoires likely differ.

The chain uses TRBV10-1 and TRBJ1-2; D is unclear. This receptor was identified in a man aged 18 to 35 in good health. Some clones in this sample may be carry-over from other donors' samples. Sequencing was carried out using memory CD4+ T cells from PBMCs. Subset described: CD45RA-negative fraction. Here the CDR3 reads CASSPSPNYGYTF. CDR3 sequence (DNA): TGTGCCAGCAGTCCTTCTCCCAACTATGGCTACACCTTC.